This is a list of T cell receptor beta chains from one sample in a study of CD8 T cells in ankylosing spondylitis. TCRdb redid the calling of the 5' RACE reads with MiXCR, one entry per CDR3 protein. The profile shows some 840,000 distinct CDR3 sequences, 12% of them singletons. Sequencing was carried out using blood, either unsorted or a sorted T cell fraction (not recorded which). These receptors came from a male donor with ankylosing spondylitis. CDR3s include the opening cysteine and the closing phenylalanine or tryptophan. The D gene is left open where the match is weak. For some rows the clone size is stated as once, few or many, or as a class when expanded; others skip it.

>TRBD1|few|TRBV18|TRBJ2-7
TGTGCCAGCTCACCGGGACAGAAAACGGCGGAGCAGTACTTC
CASSPGQKTAEQYF
>TRBD1|.|TRBV4-1|TRBJ1-2
TGCGCCAGCAGCCAAACACCGGGACAGGAGTATGGCTACACCTTC
CASSQTPGQEYGYTF
>.|many|TRBV5-5|TRBJ2-1
TGTGCCAGCAGCTTGGGGGCTGACAATGAGCAGTTCTTC
CASSLGADNEQFF
>.|.|TRBV11-1|TRBJ2-3
TGTGCCAGCAGCTTAGAAGCCTATGGTGTGGGCACAGATACGCAGTATTTT
CASSLEAYGVGTDTQYF
>.|few|TRBV7-9|TRBJ2-1
TGTGCCAGCGGGGGGACCGAATCATCATGGAATGAGCAGTTCTTC
CASGGTESSWNEQFF
>.|.|TRBV4-3|TRBJ2-3
TGCGCCAGCAGCCAAAACGCAGGGTCCACAGATACGCAGTATTTT
CASSQNAGSTDTQYF
>.|few|TRBV7-2|TRBJ1-4
TGTGCCAGCAGCCTCCCCGGGGGTAGCGGAGTGGGAAAACTGTTTTTT
CASSLPGGSGVGKLFF
>.|.|TRBV20-1|TRBJ1-1
TGCAGTGCTAGAGATGGGAGGGCAAACACTGAAGCTTTCTTT
CSARDGRANTEAFF
>.|few|TRBV20-1|TRBJ1-5
TGCAGTGCTAGAGATCCGAAGGGGCAGAAGGGCCCCCAGCATTTT
CSARDPKGQKGPQHF
>TRBD2|.|TRBV11-2|TRBJ2-2
TGTGCCAGCAGCTCGCAGACAACTAGCGGGATTACAAACACCGGGGAGCTGTTTTTT
CASSSQTTSGITNTGELFF
>TRBD2|.|TRBV29-1|TRBJ2-3
TGCAGCGCCCTAAGCGGGACTAGCACAGATACGCAGTATTTT
CSALSGTSTDTQYF
>TRBD1|many|TRBV20-1|TRBJ2-3
TGCAGTGCTATTCGACAGGGTAAAATAGATACGCAGTATTTT
CSAIRQGKIDTQYF
>.|.|TRBV6-5|TRBJ1-4
TGTGCCAGCAGTTCGGGGGGGACACCTCGGGGAAAACTGTTTTTT
CASSSGGTPRGKLFF
>.|few|TRBV20-1|TRBJ2-1
TGCAGTGCTAGAGTGACCGGACGGACCAACTCCTACAATGAGCAGTTCTTC
CSARVTGRTNSYNEQFF
>TRBD1|few|TRBV12-3/TRBV12-4|TRBJ1-3
TGTGCCAGCAGGCTGACAGGGGTCCACACCATATATTTT
CASRLTGVHTIYF
>TRBD1|.|TRBV24-1|TRBJ1-2
TGTGCCACCAGTGATTCCGCCCCTTGGGACAGGGTCGGCTACACCTTC
CATSDSAPWDRVGYTF